This T cell receptor (beta chain) was retrieved from a study of response to subunit inactivated influenza vaccine. A remark on this clonotype: Antigen unknown.

Findings and caveats of the study: Authors suggested seasonal influenza vaccinations each recruit few new T cells.

TCRdb used MiXCR to reprocess the RT-PCR reads, holding one entry per CDR3 protein. The data show fewer than 600,000 distinct CDR3 sequences, approximately 7.3% seen once. V gave up 2 bases and J gave up 1 base; unmatched junction bases: 5. The CDR3 runs to 16 residues. Per germline, CDR1 MNHNS and CDR2 SASEGT. The sample in question was PBMCs from blood, obtained 23 months after vaccination. The sequence was obtained from a man aged 45 to 70 who received an inactivated influenza vaccine. The V call is TRBV6-1, the J call TRBJ1-1; 9 bases fit TRBD1. This CDR3 reads CASSENRGLRNTEAFF. The CDR3 DNA reads TGTGCCAGCAGTGAAAACAGGGGGCTGAGGAACACTGAAGCTTTCTTT.